This is a list of T cell receptor beta chains from one sample in a study of response to subunit inactivated influenza vaccine. TCRdb re-called the RT-PCR reads with MiXCR, one entry per CDR3 protein. The data hold more than 600,000 distinct CDR3 sequences, with approximately 17% observed a single time. The starting material was PBMCs from blood, obtained 4 to 6 days after vaccination. The receptor source for this set is a man in his fifties who received an inactivated influenza vaccine. CDR3s include the opening cysteine and the closing phenylalanine or tryptophan. A D gene is named only where the DNA matches it firmly. The size field is filled for only some rows; it gives once, few, many or a size class.

D	length	size	V	J	DNA	CDR3
NA	15	NA	TRBV12-3/TRBV12-4	TRBJ2-3	TGTGCCAGCAGTCCTGTTAATCCCGGGTTTGGTACGCAGTATTTT	CASSPVNPGFGTQYF
TRBD2	13	few	TRBV20-1	TRBJ2-1	TGCAGTGCTAGAAGGCTAGCGGGAAATGAGCAGTTCTTC	CSARRLAGNEQFF
TRBD2	16	few	TRBV7-9	TRBJ2-1	TGTGCCAGCAGCTCCATATCGGGACTACCGAAACGAGAGCAGTTCTTC	CASSSISGLPKREQFF
NA	15	NA	TRBV6-1	TRBJ1-2	TGTGCCAGCAGTCCCACCTCGCACCCAGGAGGTGGCTACACCTTC	CASSPTSHPGGGYTF
NA	14	NA	TRBV20-1	TRBJ2-1	TGCAGTGCTAGAGCTTTGGGGGTGGGCAATGAGCAGTTCTTC	CSARALGVGNEQFF
NA	14	few	TRBV6-2/TRBV6-3	TRBJ2-1	TGTGCCAGCAAAGAGGACGGATACTACAATGAGCAGTTCTTC	CASKEDGYYNEQFF
NA	14	few	TRBV10-3	TRBJ2-5	TGTGCCATCAGGGGTCCGGGGAGTAGAGAGACCCAGTACTTC	CAIRGPGSRETQYF
NA	13	few	TRBV3-1	TRBJ2-6	TGTGCCAGCAGTCAAACGAAAGCAAACGTCCTGACTTTC	CASSQTKANVLTF
NA	14	few	TRBV28	TRBJ2-3	TGTGCCGCGGGTTCGGCAGGGAAAGGAGATACGCAGTATTTT	CAAGSAGKGDTQYF
NA	13	many	TRBV10-3	TRBJ2-5	TGTGCCACCCACGGGTCTTTCCAAGAGACCCAGTACTTC	CATHGSFQETQYF
TRBD2	15	NA	TRBV6-5	TRBJ2-7	TGTGCCAGCAGTTACTCCTGGACTAGCGGGTACGAGCAGTACTTC	CASSYSWTSGYEQYF
TRBD2	15	NA	TRBV24-1	TRBJ2-3	TGTGCCACCAGTGATCGACTAGCTGGGAAAGATACGCAGTATTTT	CATSDRLAGKDTQYF
TRBD1	18	few	TRBV7-2	TRBJ2-5	TGTGCCAGCAGCTTAGCGGATCTATCAGGGACAGGGAGGTTGACCCAGTACTTC	CASSLADLSGTGRLTQYF
TRBD1	13	NA	TRBV6-1	TRBJ1-1	TGTGCCACCCTGGGACAGATGAACACTGAAGCTTTCTTT	CATLGQMNTEAFF
NA	15	NA	TRBV7-9	TRBJ2-1	TGTGCCAGCAGCTTACACGGGGGCGGCTACAATGAGCAGTTCTTC	CASSLHGGGYNEQFF
NA	14	few	TRBV5-1	TRBJ2-5	TGCGCCAGCACACCAATAGGAAGAGGAGAGACCCAGTACTTC	CASTPIGRGETQYF
TRBD2	16	NA	TRBV4-2	TRBJ2-3	TGTGCCAGCAGCCAAGAACCCAGCGGGAACACAGATACGCAGTATTTT	CASSQEPSGNTDTQYF
NA	13	few	TRBV20-1	TRBJ2-5	TGCAGTGCTAGTTCCGAGGCAGGAGAGACCCAGTACTTC	CSASSEAGETQYF
TRBD1	15	many	TRBV7-2	TRBJ2-1	TGTGCCAGCAGCTTAAGGACAGGGGACCACAATGAGCAGTTCTTC	CASSLRTGDHNEQFF
TRBD1	15	few	TRBV2	TRBJ1-5	TGTGCCAGCAGGGACGACAGGGGGCTCATTCAGCCCCAGCATTTT	CASRDDRGLIQPQHF
NA	16	NA	TRBV5-1	TRBJ2-7	TGCGCCAGCAGCTTGGCAATAGGGCGGGGCTCCTACGAGCAGTACTTC	CASSLAIGRGSYEQYF
TRBD2	13	few	TRBV29-1	TRBJ2-3	TGCAGCGTGGGAAGCGGGGGCCCAGTTACGCAGTATTTT	CSVGSGGPVTQYF
TRBD2	14	few	TRBV27	TRBJ2-3	TGTGCCAGCAGGGCTAGCGGGGGGGCAGATACGCAGTATTTT	CASRASGGADTQYF
NA	13	few	TRBV24-1	TRBJ2-7	TGTGCCACCAGTCCGGAAGGTGGCTACGAGCAGTACTTC	CATSPEGGYEQYF
NA	13	many	TRBV24-1	TRBJ2-5	TGTGCCACCCGATCCAGCGCCCAAGAGACCCAGTACTTC	CATRSSAQETQYF
TRBD2	16	NA	TRBV5-1	TRBJ2-7	TGCGCCAGCAGCCCCGGGACTAGCTTCGGCTCCTACGAGCAGTACTTC	CASSPGTSFGSYEQYF
NA	14	NA	TRBV28	TRBJ1-5	TGTGCCAGCGACCCCGGACGGAGCAATCAGCCCCAGCATTTT	CASDPGRSNQPQHF
NA	14	many	TRBV5-1	TRBJ2-7	TGCGCCAGCAGCCTGGCGGGACTCCTCGACGAGCAGTACTTC	CASSLAGLLDEQYF
NA	13	many	TRBV12-3/TRBV12-4	TRBJ1-2	TGTGCCAGCAGTTGGAACACACCGAGAGGCTACACCTTC	CASSWNTPRGYTF
NA	16	NA	TRBV6-2/TRBV6-3	TRBJ2-7	TGTGCCAGCAAATCCGGAGCCTGGTCCCGAGACTACGAGCAGTACTTC	CASKSGAWSRDYEQYF
NA	13	few	TRBV15	TRBJ2-2	TGTGCCACCAGCAGATTTAACACCGGGGAGCTGTTTTTT	CATSRFNTGELFF